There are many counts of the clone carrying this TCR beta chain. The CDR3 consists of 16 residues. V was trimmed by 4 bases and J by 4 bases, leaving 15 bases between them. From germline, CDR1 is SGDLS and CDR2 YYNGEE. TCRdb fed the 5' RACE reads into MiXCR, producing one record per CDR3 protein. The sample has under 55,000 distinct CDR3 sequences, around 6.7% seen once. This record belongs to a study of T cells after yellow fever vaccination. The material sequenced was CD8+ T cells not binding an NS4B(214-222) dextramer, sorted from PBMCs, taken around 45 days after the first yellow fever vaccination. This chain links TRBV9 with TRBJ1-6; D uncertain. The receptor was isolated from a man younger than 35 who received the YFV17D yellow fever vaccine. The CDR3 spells CASSPGEQPYNSPLHF. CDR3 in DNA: TGTGCCAGCAGCCCCGGGGAACAGCCATATAATTCACCCCTCCACTTT.